This T cell receptor (beta chain) was retrieved from a study of radiotherapy plus CTLA-4 blockade in lung cancer. The junction had 5 bases not matched to a gene; V was cut back by 6 bases and J by 4 bases. CDR1 is ENHRY, CDR2 SYGVKD, per germline. The CDR3 runs to 13 residues. The study gave focal radiation plus ipilimumab CTLA-4 blockade to patients with chemo-refractory metastatic non-small-cell lung cancer. The protocol was immunoSEQ multiplex PCR, while the TCRdb copy is restricted to in-frame clones and leaves out a portion. The profile shows some 78,000 clones, approximately 83% of them singletons.

The receptor's source is a human donor with non-small cell lung cancer who had a partial response to radiotherapy plus ipilimumab. Specimen: peripheral blood, collected from a patient treated with radiotherapy plus ipilimumab. This sequence joins TRBV10-3 and TRBJ2-7; TRBD2 matches 8 bases. CDR3 in amino acids: CAIRKSGGYEQYV. In DNA, the CDR3 is TGTGCCATCAGAAAATCGGGGGGGTACGAGCAGTACGTC.